This T cell receptor beta chain emerged from a study of cytomegalovirus exposure and HLA in healthy donors. Germline assignment: CDR1 MNHEY and CDR2 SVGAGI. V trimming: 4 bases; J trimming: 2 bases; junction bases outside the gene matches: 4. The CDR3 has 14 amino acids. The PCR contained 60 Vbeta and 13 Jbeta primers. TCRdb's copy holds only in-frame clones and misses some; the assay was immunoSEQ multiplex PCR. Of about 78,000 clones listed, approximately 72% are singletons. This clone was found a few times. What it binds is not known. Study outcomes and limitations: Reports indicated that the classifier achieved high specificity and sensitivity in diagnosing cytomegalovirus status.

Sample: PBMCs. The chain links TRBV6-5 to TRBJ1-1; 7 positions match TRBD1. This TCR derives from a woman in her thirties or forties in good health and CMV-seropositive. This CDR3 reads CASSFNRGNTEAFF. DNA of the CDR3: TGTGCCAGCAGTTTCAACAGGGGAAACACTGAAGCTTTCTTT.